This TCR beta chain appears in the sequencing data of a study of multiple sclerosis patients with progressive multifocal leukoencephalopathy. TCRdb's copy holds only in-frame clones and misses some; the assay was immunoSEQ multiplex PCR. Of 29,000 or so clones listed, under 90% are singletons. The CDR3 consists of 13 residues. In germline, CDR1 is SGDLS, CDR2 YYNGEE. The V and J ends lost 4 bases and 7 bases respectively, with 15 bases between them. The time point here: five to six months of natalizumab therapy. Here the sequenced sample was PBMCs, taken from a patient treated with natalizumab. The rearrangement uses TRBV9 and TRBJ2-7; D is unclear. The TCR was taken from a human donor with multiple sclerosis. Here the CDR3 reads CASSPRIFGEQYF. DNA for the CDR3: TGTGCCAGCAGCCCACGGATCTTTGGGGAGCAGTACTTC. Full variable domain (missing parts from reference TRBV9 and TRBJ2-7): DSGVTQTPKHLITATGQRVTLRCSPRSGDLSVYWYQQSLDQGLQFLIQYYNGEERAKGNILERFSAQQFPDLHSELNLSSLELGDSALYFCASSPRIFGEQYFGPGTRLTVT.